Shown below are 22 T cell receptor beta chains from a single sample sequenced in a study of OX40 agonist ivuxolimab in advanced cancers. Clones were sequenced by immunoSEQ multiplex PCR, and TCRdb holds only the in-frame ones, with some missing. Found here are about 64,000 clones, 91% of them singletons; the top ten hold roughly 5.1%. The material was CD4+ or CD8+ T cells sorted from blood, obtained in a trial of the OX40 agonist ivuxolimab. Receptors originate from an adult with an advanced solid tumor such as melanoma, head and neck, liver or kidney cancer.

CDR3 in DNA: TGTGCCAGCAGTGGGGACAAGAGCCGGACTAGCGGCACAGATACGCAGTATTTT. Encoded protein: CASSGDKSRTSGTDTQYF. The rearrangement joins TRBV27 to TRBJ2-3, with 9 bases aligning to TRBD2. V shed 5 bases and J 1 base; nucleotides not matched to a gene: 13. Germline-derived CDR1 and CDR2 are MNHEY and SMNVEV (reference sequence). There are 18 residues in the CDR3.

This chain joins TRBV6-6 and TRBJ2-7, with unresolved D. CDR3 length: 12 amino acids. Germline CDR1 MNHNY, CDR2 SVGAGI (reference sequence). With 4 bases removed from V and 4 bases from J, the gap between germline ends came to 8 bases. CDR3 nucleotide sequence: TGTGCCAGCAGTTCTCAGAGTTACGAGCAGTACTTC. It translates to CASSSQSYEQYF.

The chain uses TRBV18 and TRBJ1-2; no clear D. Germline V gene data show CDR1 as KGHSH and CDR2 as LQKENI. CDR3 size: 15 residues. V lost 3 bases to trimming and J lost 6 bases, with 17 bases between them. The CDR3 nucleotides are TGTGCCAGCTCACCGTCTGAGGGTCCATTTCATGGCTACACCTTC. As protein: CASSPSEGPFHGYTF. The full variable domain, completed using reference TRBV18 and TRBJ1-2, is NAGVMQNPRHLVRRRGQEARLRCSPMKGHSHVYWYRQLPEEGLKFMVYLQKENIIDESGMPKERFSAEFPKEGPSILRIQQVVRGDSAAYFCASSPSEGPFHGYTFGSGTRLTVV.

The genes are TRBV4-2 and TRBJ2-7; D tentatively reads TRBD1 or TRBD2 (5 bases each). CDR1 LGHNA and CDR2 YNFKEQ come from the germline V gene. The CDR3 runs to 14 residues. Trimming left V 5 bases short and J 3 bases short, with 14 bases between. In nucleotides, the CDR3 is TGTGCCAGCAGCTATAAAGGGACGGGCTACGAGCAGTACTTC. This gives the protein CASSYKGTGYEQYF.

The genes are TRBV5-8 and TRBJ2-5, with D tentatively TRBD2 (5 bases). The V gene's germline CDR1 is SGHTS and CDR2 YDEGEE. The V end was cut by 4 bases, the J end by 3 bases, with 13 bases between. The CDR3 totals 14 residues. The CDR3 nucleotides are TGTGCCAGCAGCGCAGGATGGGGAGAAGAGACCCAGTACTTC. Translation: CASSAGWGEETQYF.

V is TRBV28 and J is TRBJ2-7, with 10 bases matching TRBD1. This CDR3 contains 12 residues. Germline assignment: CDR1 MDHEN and CDR2 SYDVKM. The J segment lost 5 bases and the V segment lost 6 bases, leaving 1 base of the junction unmatched. Written as DNA, the CDR3 is TGTGCCAGCAGGACAGGGGGCCACGAGCAGTACTTC. Protein: CASRTGGHEQYF.

This clone was picked up one time. The chain combines TRBV30 with TRBJ2-7; TRBD1 matches 9 bases. From germline, CDR1 is GTSNPN and CDR2 SVGIG (reference sequence). The J segment lost 12 bases and the V segment lost 3 bases, leaving 12 bases of the junction unmatched. The CDR3 covers 13 residues. CDR3 amino acids: CAWSPGTGPAAYF. CDR3 nucleotides: TGTGCCTGGAGCCCCGGGACAGGGCCGGCAGCGTACTTC.

This chain links TRBV28 with TRBJ1-4; the match to TRBD1 covers 10 bases. V shed 3 bases and J 7 bases; nucleotides not matched to a gene: 5. Germline loops: CDR1 MDHEN, CDR2 SYDVKM. The CDR3 sequence is 15 residues long. CDR3 DNA sequence: TGTGCCAGCAGTTTGGGGACAGGGGTTGGTGAAAAACTGTTTTTT. Its translation is CASSLGTGVGEKLFF.

The chain recombines TRBV6-6 with TRBJ1-1; the D gene is possibly TRBD1 (5 bases). CDR3 size: 11 residues. CDR1 is MNHNY, CDR2 SVGAGI, per germline (reference sequence). With 5 bases removed from V and 11 bases from J, the gap between germline ends came to 12 bases. This CDR3 reads CASSQDTAAFF. Here the CDR3 DNA reads TGTGCCAGCAGTCAGGACACGGCGGCTTTCTTT.

This clone appeared once. The chain recombines TRBV11-2 with TRBJ2-7; 7 bases are a match to TRBD2. V trimming: 2 bases; J trimming: 4 bases; junction bases outside the gene matches: 5. This CDR3 is 14 amino acids long. The germline V gene encodes CDR1 SGHAT and CDR2 FQNNGV. The CDR3 reads CASSLSGTIYEQYF. The CDR3 DNA follows: TGTGCCAGCAGCTTAAGCGGGACTATATACGAGCAGTACTTC.

The rearrangement joins TRBV5-5 to TRBJ1-5; D not resolved. Deletions cut 2 bases from V and 2 bases from J, with 14 bases between. The CDR3 covers 16 residues. Germline V lookup: CDR1 SGHKS, CDR2 YYEKEE (reference sequence). The CDR3 loop is CASSLRVSSGNQPQHF. In DNA, the CDR3 is TGTGCCAGCAGCTTACGGGTTTCGAGCGGCAATCAGCCCCAGCATTTT. Full variable domain (remainder filled in from reference TRBV5-5 and TRBJ1-5): DAGVTQSPTHLIKTRGQQVTLRCSPISGHKSVSWYQQVLGQGPQFIFQYYEKEERGRGNFPDRFSARQFPNYSSELNVNALLLGDSALYLCASSLRVSSGNQPQHFGDGTRLSIL.

V gene TRBV7-9 combines with J gene TRBJ2-7; maybe TRBD1 (6 bases). Looked up from germline, CDR1 is SEHNR and CDR2 is FQNEAQ (reference sequence). The CDR3 length is 15 residues. V gave up 5 bases and J gave up 9 bases, with 23 bases separating them. In DNA form, the CDR3 reads TGTGCCAGCAGCCTACAACAGGGTCCCCGTATTTGGCAGTACTTC. Encoded protein: CASSLQQGPRIWQYF.

CDR3 nucleotides: TGTGCCACCAGCGAGAGCGGGAGCTTTACCTACGAGCAGTACTTC. Its protein product is CATSESGSFTYEQYF. The chain combines TRBV15 with TRBJ2-7; the match to TRBD2 covers 8 bases. This CDR3 has 15 residues. Unmatched junction bases numbered 8, after V lost 5 bases and J lost 2 bases. The germline CDR1 and CDR2 sequences are LNHNV and YYDKDF (reference sequence).

This clone appeared a single time. The J gene is TRBJ2-2, the V gene TRBV9; D possibly corresponds to TRBD2 (7 bases). The ends were cut back, 2 bases at V and 0 bases at J, with 11 bases in the middle. CDR3 length: 16 amino acids. The germline V gene has CDR1 SGDLS and CDR2 YYNGEE. This CDR3 reads CASSVGGAPNTGELFF. The CDR3 bases are TGTGCCAGCAGCGTGGGGGGGGCCCCGAACACCGGGGAGCTGTTTTTT.

The rearrangement joins TRBV19 to TRBJ2-4; TRBD2 matches at 9 bases. Germline V gene data show CDR1 as LNHDA and CDR2 as SQIVND (reference sequence). J gave up 0 bases and V 7 bases, and 4 bases lay outside the gene matches. The CDR3 consists of 15 residues. The CDR3 spells CASTPSGVAKNIQYF. In DNA form, the CDR3 reads TGTGCCAGTACTCCTAGCGGGGTAGCCAAAAACATTCAGTACTTC.

DNA for the CDR3: TGTGCCAGCAGCGGCGCGGGGAGGAACATTCAGTACTTC. It codes for CASSGAGRNIQYF. The rearrangement uses TRBV7-6 and TRBJ2-4; TRBD2 might be the D (6 bases). Trimming left V 5 bases short and J 7 bases short, with 12 bases between. The V gene's germline CDR1 is SGHVS and CDR2 FNYEAQ. This CDR3 has 13 residues.

The table lists this clone with a count of one. V is TRBV18 and J is TRBJ2-2; D gene unclear. Germline V gene lookup returns CDR1 KGHSH and CDR2 LQKENI. V was clipped by 3 bases and J by 5 bases, with 13 bases between them. The CDR3 loop spans 15 amino acids. The DNA of the CDR3 is TGTGCCAGCTCACCGTTGGACGGAGAGACCGGGGAGCTGTTTTTT. Amino acid sequence: CASSPLDGETGELFF.

The rearrangement links TRBV19 to TRBJ2-7; D is unclear. The CDR3 runs 12 residues. Trimming removed 3 bases from V and 3 bases from J, with 6 bases in between. The germline CDR1 and CDR2 sequences are LNHDA and SQIVND (reference sequence). The CDR3 is CASSIGSYEQYF. CDR3 nucleotide sequence: TGTGCCAGTAGTATCGGTAGCTACGAGCAGTACTTC.

The rearrangement links TRBV10-3 to TRBJ2-7; 9 bases align to TRBD1. CDR1 and CDR2 (germline): ENHRY, SYGVKD. Germline trimming cut 4 bases from V and 5 bases from J; bases unmatched to any gene: 3. This CDR3 contains 13 residues. CDR3 sequence: CAISGRQGDEQYF. CDR3 in DNA: TGTGCCATCAGTGGTAGACAGGGGGACGAGCAGTACTTC.

The rearrangement joins TRBV27 to TRBJ2-7; TRBD1 matches at 7 bases. Trimming at V came to 6 bases and at J to 2 bases, leaving 4 bases not matched to a gene. Germline loops: CDR1 MNHEY, CDR2 SMNVEV (reference sequence). The CDR3 extends over 13 amino acids. CDR3 in DNA: TGTGCCAGCAGGACAGGGTATGCCTACGAGCAGTACTTC. Residues: CASRTGYAYEQYF.

The chain links TRBV15 to TRBJ2-7, with D unresolved. The CDR3 is 15 residues long. V was pared by 1 base and J by 1 base, with 11 bases between. CDR1 and CDR2 (germline): LNHNV, YYDKDF (reference sequence). The CDR3 coding sequence is TGTGCCACCAGCAGAGCCGGCCGCTGGTCCTACGAGCAGTACTTC. The encoded protein is CATSRAGRWSYEQYF.

The chain links TRBV15 to TRBJ2-1, with D perhaps TRBD2 (7 bases). Trimming left V 0 bases short and J 6 bases short, with 15 bases between. The CDR3 runs 16 residues. The germline CDR1 and CDR2 sequences are LNHNV and YYDKDF (reference sequence). The chain's CDR3 is CATSREGAGVGNEQFF. Written as DNA, the CDR3 is TGTGCCACCAGCAGAGAGGGGGCGGGGGTAGGCAATGAGCAGTTCTTC. Supplemented by reference TRBV15 and TRBJ2-1, the full variable domain reads DAMVIQNPRYQVTQFGKPVTLSCSQTLNHNVMYWYQQKSSQAPKLLFHYYDKDFNNEADTPDNFQSRRPNTSFCFLDIRSPGLGDTAMYLCATSREGAGVGNEQFFGPGTRLTVL.